The entry below describes one TCR beta chain. What this receptor recognizes is not known. HCMV serostatus was determined by detecting HCMV-specific IgG in serum with a commercial ELISA kit. Ficoll density gradient centrifugation was used to isolate peripheral blood mononuclear cells from blood. The data are from a study of T cells expressing NK-cell markers (dated by TCRdb to the early 2020s). About the full investigation: TCR beta-chain repertoires were profiled in sorted CD3+CD56+NKG2C+, CD3+CD56+NKG2C- and CD3+CD56-NKG2C+ T-cell subsets from several donors. Among the eight sequenced donors, seven were HCMV-seropositive and one was HCMV-seronegative. All eight donors whose samples were sequenced were randomly selected healthy volunteers, three of them men and five women. Illumina HiSeq 2000/2500, MiSeq or NextSeq was used to sequence libraries as 2 x 150 bp reads. Broad study findings and their caveats: In 5 to 7 donors, the dominant CD3+CD56+NKG2C+ clonotypes were found to rank among the top 10 CD8+ clonotypes and to make up 1.0-7.0% of CD8+ T cells. Those dominant clonotypes were again the most abundant among CD3+CD56-NKG2C+ cells in a few donors, at roughly 28.3-60.1%. It remained unclear whether the expanded NKG2C-expressing T cell clones were specific for HCMV antigens.

The CDR3 sequence holds 17 residues, the cysteine and phenylalanine included. DNA is not on record. CDR1 and CDR2 were assigned from the germline V gene (reference sequence) as DFQATT and SNEGSKA. These reads were obtained on an Illumina HiSeq 2000. TCR beta cDNA libraries were prepared using 5'RACE template switching, which introduced a universal primer site and unique molecular identifiers. cDNA synthesis was primed from the TCR beta constant segment and was followed by two successive PCR amplification steps. Regarding the original processing steps: Reads were demultiplexed and grouped by UMI with MIGEC, and clonotypes were assembled and quantified with MiTCR. To exclude erroneous sequences, any TCR cDNA sequence not supported by at least two reads was discarded. The tcR package was used for downstream repertoire analysis, with clonotypes matched between fractions based on CDR3 nucleotide sequence plus V segment. Antigen specificity was annotated against VDJdb with VDJmatch, allowing one amino acid substitution in CDR3. TCRdb reprocessed the reads; each CDR3 protein sequence makes one entry, and DNA is unavailable. The V and J calls and clone size come from TCRdb's table, not from the authors' own analysis. This sample's table contains roughly 180,000 distinct CDR3 sequences. Approximately 17% of the sample is in the top ten clones.

The V and J segments used are TRBV20-1 and TRBJ1-5. Sequenced sample: blood T cells: a sorted CD56 or NKG2C T cell subset, CD4+ or CD8+ T cells, or bulk PBMC T cells (not recorded which). This receptor was obtained from a woman between 18 and 70 years old in good health. The CDR3 here reads CSARPIGRMASNQPQHF.